The clone carrying this T cell receptor (beta chain) was recorded only once. The CDR3 consists of 14 residues. The ends were cut back, 10 bases at V and 3 bases at J, with 16 bases in the middle. Per the germline V gene, CDR1 is MNHEY and CDR2 is SVGAGI. This specimen comes from a study of T cells after somatic rescue of genetic block. Method: immunoSEQ multiplex PCR; TCRdb's copy keeps in-frame clones and lacks some. The top ten hold about 0.076% of the sample, which has around 52,000 clones, approximately 96% seen once. This clonotype was sampled from a child younger than two. The chain has TRBV6-5 and TRBJ1-5, with D tentatively TRBD1 (6 bases). The sequenced material came from peripheral blood mononuclear cells (PBMCs). CDR3 nucleotide sequence: TGTGCCAACTACAGGGACCCATCCAATCAGCCCCAGCATTTT. Amino acids: CANYRDPSNQPQHF.